This T cell receptor beta chain was observed in a study of cytomegalovirus exposure and HLA in healthy donors (dated by TCRdb to 2016 to 2017). With respect to the entire study: An earlier analysis of about 530 of the donors reported under 300 Gb of sequence data and roughly 120 million unique TCR beta sequences obtained from some 170 million T cells. To predict cytomegalovirus infection status, the study combined high-throughput TCR immunosequencing, statistical association of individual TCRs with disease status, and machine learning. In a later analysis, previously published TCR beta repertoires from 550 to 750 donors were re-analyzed and high-resolution HLA genotyping was added so that TCR occurrence patterns could be studied. Along with the roughly 670-subject first cohort, a separate validation cohort of approximately 110 different subjects was used. Across roughly 420 genotyped donors of the cohort, an average of roughly 200,000 unique TCR beta nucleotide sequences per donor were sequenced, and around 19% of those sequences were non-productive. All discovery cohort repertoires had been generated using a single sequencing platform. In the later analysis, no new phenotypic data were used to find candidate immune exposures; instead, reliance was placed on TCR beta sequences and their occurrence across donors. A later genetic analysis used genome-wide SNP genotypes for about 60% of the roughly 700 donors, treating that subset as a discovery cohort. Donor age, sex, ethnicity and CMV serostatus were collected together with the repertoire data. Of the roughly 400 genotyped donors, roughly 80% fell in the genetic ancestry cluster associated with self-reported Caucasian donors. An early release that covered about 600 HLA-typed donors contained about 300 gigabases of sequencing data and tens of millions of unique TCR sequences. Four or five DR-DQ haplotypes were handled as single units for association and clustering because linkage in the cohort was strong. The study aimed to test whether cataloging public T cell receptors could reveal signatures of past pathogen exposure. An earlier analysis of about 600 of the donors used high-throughput TCR beta sequencing to judge whether each TCR beta V gene segment behaved as functional or pseudogenic. The study used immunosequencing to profile the T cell repertoires of some 600 subjects and linked those repertoires to cytomegalovirus serostatus. Class I and class II HLA loci were covered by the typing at four-digit resolution. Typing coverage differed by locus: A, B, C, DRB1 and DQB1 were typed in roughly 620-630 donors, DQA1 in roughly 510, DPA1 in nearly 610, and DPB1 in 450 to 480. Broader findings and caveats from the paper: The 87-base-pair reads could not distinguish some IMGT-functional V segments, including TRBV6-2 and TRBV6-3, so those segments were excluded. CMV serostatus was the only immune exposure information available for the cohort. In a later analysis, several top co-occurrence clusters were reported to appear linked to parvovirus B19, influenza, CMV and Epstein-Barr virus. Correlated functional status among segregating V segments might reflect linkage disequilibrium, but an unknown experimental factor could not be ruled out. Assigning TCR associations to individual alleles was difficult when HLA alleles, especially DR and DQ, strongly co-occurred. Only TCR beta chains were sequenced in this cohort, and the absence of alpha or paired-chain data limited detectable features. A few of the identified cytomegalovirus-associated TCR beta chains were confirmed in vitro to be specific for cytomegalovirus antigens. A further reported finding was that TCR beta sequences accurately predicted the HLA-A and HLA-B alleles for most subjects in the first cohort. The authors suggested that the approach could potentially be extended to other disease states and immunological phenotypes. A cluster of highly shared sequence variants was judged likely to represent a technical artifact of the sequencing pipeline. According to a later analysis, TCR association rates differed among HLA loci, with DRB1 alleles showing the most associated TCRs and HLA-C alleles showing the fewest. In an earlier analysis of more than 450 of the donors, most TCR beta V segments were observed in productive rearrangements about 90% or about 30% of the time, broadly matching IMGT annotations. Approximately 18 rarely observed V segments, including chromosome 9 orphons, were excluded from the earlier analysis of just under 600 of the donors because counts were too low. Because HLA typing was unavailable for some donors at each locus, only the typed subset was used in association tests. A later analysis found that HLA-associated TCR beta chains were more clonally expanded and had lower generation probabilities than equally common non-associated chains. At a false discovery rate of 0.05, a later analysis linked about 16,000 TCR beta sequences to specific HLA alleles. An association between a missense DCLRE1C variant and V-gene and J-gene trimming of TCR beta chains was found in a later genetic analysis and replicated in an independent cohort. The classifier was reported to diagnose cytomegalovirus status with high specificity and sensitivity in both the original and validation cohorts. Most CMV-associated TCR beta chains appeared to be HLA-restricted in a later analysis, and the HLA associations seemed to be driven largely by CMV exposure. Across donors, most TCR sequences were observed very rarely, whereas some public TCRs were present in many individuals. The presence/absence analyses assumed that sequencing depth was roughly uniform across donors, and that assumption may not be true. A total of 150 or so TCR beta chains were listed by the study as associated with cytomegalovirus. In a later genetic analysis, fewer N-insertions in productive TCRs were reported among donors in an Asian-associated ancestry cluster than the approximately 670-donor mean.

The cohort was made up of around 720 healthy bone marrow donors. At the time of sampling, every cohort member was nominally healthy, though immune exposures that went unrecorded were likely present. The donor was CMV seronegative and was included in the group of a few hundred seronegative cohort members. Every donor gave a peripheral blood sample, and the peripheral blood mononuclear cells from that sample were used for TCR beta sequencing. The Qiagen DNeasy Blood Extraction Kit was used to extract genomic DNA from the blood cell samples. The library was generated by the immunoSEQ multiplex PCR assay. A mixture of 60 forward primers for TCR Vbeta segments and 13 reverse primers for TCR Jbeta segments was used in the multiplex PCR. The CDR3 region of rearranged TCR beta genes was amplified from genomic DNA with a multiplex PCR assay. The amplified TCR beta libraries were sequenced on the Illumina HiSeq System as 87-base-pair reads. On the authors' methods: Across the roughly 700 repertoires, a later analysis counted around 80 million unique TCR beta chains, roughly 11 million of which were shared by at least two donors. Raw reads were error-corrected and collapsed into unique sequences with a nearest-neighbor algorithm that merged closely related sequences to remove PCR and sequencing errors. V, D and J gene segments were assigned by aligning CDR3 sequences to IMGT reference sequences. Each retained sequence needed at least a six-nucleotide match to both a V gene segment and a J gene segment. A rearrangement counted as productive if the CDR3 had no stop codons and remained in frame with V and J, and every other rearrangement counted as non-productive. Following IMGT convention, CDR3 was defined as the stretch from the second conserved V-encoded cysteine up to the conserved J-encoded phenylalanine. In an earlier analysis of around 570 of the donors, sequences lacking an unambiguous match to a single V gene segment were excluded. An earlier analysis of under 750 of the donors called V segments functional above 56.7% productive rearrangements and segregating when the between-donor standard deviation exceeded 5%. A statistical classification framework was built for diagnosing cytomegalovirus status from the catalog of TCR beta chain sequences. In a later analysis, TCR nucleotide sequences were compared against IMGT/GENE-DB human TR gene sequences so that V and J genes could be assigned. A later analysis assigned CDR3 sequences and most-parsimonious VDJ recombination scenarios with the TCRdist pipeline. In a later analysis, each TCR beta chain was defined by its CDR3 amino acid sequence together with its V-gene family, and reads lacking a unique V-gene family were excluded. As a way to deal with suspected cross-contamination and a sequencing artifact, a later analysis dropped 592 nucleotide sequences that were highly shared and had low generation probability. In a later analysis, a clonal expansion index for each public chain was calculated from normalized within-repertoire ranks of inferred template counts. In a later analysis, generation probabilities were computed with a VDJ recombination model fitted to out-of-frame rearrangements, and the resulting probabilities were checked against IGoR. In a later analysis, TCR-TCR, TCR-HLA and TCR-CMV co-occurrence was scored with hypergeometric tests, and a repertoire-size bias correction was applied to TCR pairs. False discovery rates were estimated in a later analysis by permuting HLA or CMV assignments 20 times. In a later analysis, co-occurring TCRs were grouped with DBSCAN, and TCRdist sequence similarity was added when clustering was performed within HLA-allele-positive subsets. Repertoires with fewer than 30,000 or more than 120,000 public chains were left out of co-occurrence clustering, as were a few repertoires with anomalous nucleotide sharing. Sourced from immuneACCESS, this table was stored by TCRdb with only in-frame sequences that have V and J called. A share of the clones is absent; for the studies checked, an unresolved V gene accounts for under half, and the remainder has no known explanation. V and J calls and clone size are copied from that table; D and trimming were computed from the DNA. The sample profile shows approximately 200,000 clones; 70% to 90% of them were found once. Around 2.3% of the sample is in the top ten clones.

A remark on this clone: Its antigen is not yet known. No qualities accompany the bases; no much larger clone lies one base away.

The CDR3 sequence holds 14 residues, the cysteine and phenylalanine included. The CDR3 DNA has 42 bases and is translated from base 1. The germline V gene sets CDR1 to ENHRY and CDR2 to SYGVKD. V trim: 6 bases; J trim: 5 bases; unmatched bases: 5. Sequencing was carried out using PBMCs. The chain links TRBV10-3 with TRBJ1-5, with 9 junctional bases fitting TRBD1. The receptor was derived from a woman aged 45-59 years in good health and CMV-seronegative. The bases are TGTGCCATCAGCCTGGACAGGGGCTATCAGCCCCAGCATTTT. It translates to CAISLDRGYQPQHF.